This T cell receptor beta chain comes out of a study of cytotoxic CD8 clonotypes in ibrutinib-treated CLL. Study details: For this cohort, patients were about a dozen relapsed/refractory and approximately 14 treatment-naive, while 17 were IGHV unmutated. Once patients had received a median 12 months of treatment, range 6 to 36, response samples were obtained. General observations from the study: Baseline levels were approached again at progression, after clonality had risen at ibrutinib response. Sustained-remission and progressing patients were not sampled at matched times.

Germline assignment: CDR1 SEHNR and CDR2 FQNEAQ (reference sequence). The CDR3 is 16 residues long. V shed 4 bases and J 2 bases; nucleotides not matched to a gene: 7. In this sample, this clone turned up a few times. Its matching antigen is unknown. Assay: immunoSEQ multiplex PCR; the TCRdb copy retains only in-frame clones and omits some. This table has around 200,000 clones, roughly 65% appearing once. The chain carries TRBV7-9 and TRBJ1-5, with TRBD1 identical over 8 bases. The specimen comprised PBMCs, sampled after 12 months of ibrutinib treatment. The source of this sequence is a human donor with chronic lymphocytic leukemia. CDR3 protein: CASSYTGTGGNQPQHF. The CDR3 DNA sequence: TGTGCCAGCAGCTACACCGGGACAGGAGGCAATCAGCCCCAGCATTTT.